One and the same sample provided the 9 T cell receptor beta chains below, sequenced in a study of OX40 agonist ivuxolimab in advanced cancers. Produced via immunoSEQ multiplex PCR; TCRdb's table is partial and in-frame only. The table records around 16,000 clones, 80% to 95% of them present only once. The specimen was CD4+ or CD8+ T cells sorted from blood, collected in a trial of the OX40 agonist ivuxolimab. The receptor set was obtained from an adult with an advanced solid tumor such as melanoma, head and neck, liver or kidney cancer.

The rearrangement uses TRBV2 and TRBJ2-3, with a tentative D call TRBD1 (5 bases). This CDR3 comprises 15 residues. CDR1 and CDR2 from the germline V gene are SNHLY and FYNNEI. V dropped 1 base and J dropped 0 bases, with 8 bases sitting between them. CDR3 amino acids: CASSEGRVSTDTQYF. In DNA, the CDR3 is TGTGCCAGCAGTGAAGGCAGGGTGAGCACAGATACGCAGTATTTT.

The chain links TRBV7-2 to TRBJ2-7; perhaps D is TRBD1 or TRBD2 (5 bases each). CDR3 length equals 15 residues. Trimming removed 3 bases from V and 3 bases from J, with 15 bases in between. Germline V lookup: CDR1 SGHTA, CDR2 FQGNSA. For the CDR3, the DNA is TGTGCCAGCAGCTTCCCCGGGGCAGGGATCTACGAGCAGTACTTC. This gives the protein CASSFPGAGIYEQYF. Full variable domain (missing parts from reference TRBV7-2 and TRBJ2-7): GAGVSQSPSNKVTEKGKDVELRCDPISGHTALYWYRQSLGQGLEFLIYFQGNSAPDKSGLPSDRFSAERTGGSVSTLTIQRTQQEDSAVYLCASSFPGAGIYEQYFGPGTRLTVT.

The chain combines TRBV5-6 with TRBJ2-1, with D perhaps given as TRBD1 or TRBD2 (5 bases each). The germline V and J ends were trimmed by 3 bases and 7 bases, with 17 bases remaining between them. CDR1 is SGHDT and CDR2 is YYEEEE in the germline V gene. This CDR3 is 15 amino acids long. CDR3 sequence reads: CASSSYPRDPNEQFF. The CDR3 DNA reads as TGTGCCAGCAGCTCTTACCCGAGGGACCCAAATGAGCAGTTCTTC.

CDR3 DNA: TGTGCCAGCAGCGCATGGACTGGATCCTACGAGCAGTACTTC. Protein product: CASSAWTGSYEQYF. This chain joins TRBV9 and TRBJ2-7, with D tentatively TRBD2 (5 bases). Germline V lookup: CDR1 SGDLS, CDR2 YYNGEE. CDR3 length: 14 amino acids. Trimming removed 3 bases from V and 1 base from J, with 11 bases in between.

In this sample, this clone turned up a few times. The rearrangement uses TRBV6-5 and TRBJ2-2; no definite D call. The V and J ends lost 7 bases and 8 bases respectively, with 11 bases between them. CDR3 length equals 12 residues. Germline V gives CDR1 MNHEY, CDR2 SVGAGI. In DNA, the CDR3 is TGTGCCAGCACCCTGGCTGGGGGGGAGCTGTTTTTT. Translation gives CASTLAGGELFF.

The chain recombines TRBV6-5 with TRBJ2-7; D is uncertain. CDR3 length: 15 residues. Germline V gene sequence: CDR1 MNHEY, CDR2 SVGAGI. Trimming left V 0 bases short and J 0 bases short, with 9 bases between. The CDR3 DNA is TGTGCCAGCAGTTACTCAGGCCAGCGCTCCTACGAGCAGTACTTC. Amino acids: CASSYSGQRSYEQYF.

The chain has TRBV7-6 and TRBJ1-6; 10 bases line up with TRBD1. Per the germline V gene, CDR1 is SGHVS and CDR2 is FNYEAQ. With V trimmed by 3 bases and J by 6 bases, 5 bases remained unmatched. The CDR3 consists of 16 residues. The CDR3 loop reads CASSLDRGSVNSPLHF. CDR3 nucleotides: TGTGCCAGCAGCTTGGACAGGGGGTCTGTTAATTCACCCCTCCACTTT.

The chain carries TRBV7-3 and TRBJ2-7; no reliable D call. V lost 2 bases and J 5 bases, leaving 13 bases between the germline ends. The CDR3 is 14 amino acids. The V gene's germline CDR1 is SGHTA and CDR2 FQGTGA. CDR3 sequence: CASSLDRASDEQYF. The DNA of the CDR3 is TGTGCCAGCAGCTTAGATCGGGCGTCCGACGAGCAGTACTTC.

The table lists this clone with a count of one. V is TRBV29-1 and J is TRBJ2-1; 9 nucleotides align to TRBD2. Germline CDR1 and CDR2: SQVTM and ANQGSEA. V shed 2 bases, J shed 9 bases, and the junction held 11 bases outside the gene matches. The CDR3 length is 15 residues. In DNA, the CDR3 is TGCAGCGTTGAATCGCGGGAGGGAACATATGGTGAGCAGTTCTTC. Its protein is CSVESREGTYGEQFF.